The entry below describes one T cell receptor beta chain. Its specific antigen is unknown. Base-call qualities are not available, and no considerably larger clone is one nucleotide away. The CDR3 regions of human TCRbeta chains were analyzed by immunosequencing. The study's own analysis went as follows. Repertoire TCRs were matched against a reference library of SARS-CoV-2-specific TCRs generated with the MIRA antigen-specificity platform. Breadth was defined as the fraction of unique TCRs that were SARS-CoV-2-associated, and depth was defined as the fraction of total T cells that were SARS-CoV-2-associated. Using the MIRA data, each spike-specific TCR was mapped to the spike region that the TCR reacts to and placed in a CD4 or CD8 class. Log10-transformed breadth and depth values were compared by one-way ANOVA with Sidak's multiple comparisons tests. The table was pulled from immuneACCESS by TCRdb, which kept in-frame rearrangements only. Such tables lose some clones; where checked, under half of the loss comes from unresolved V genes, and the rest has no known cause. That table furnishes V, J and clone size, whereas the DNA furnished D and trimming. For this sample there are around 150,000 clones; approximately 91% appear just once. The ten largest clones represent just under 2% of the sample.

The data stem from a study of T cell responses to AZD1222 COVID-19 vaccine (dated by TCRdb to the early 2020s). For context, the study as a whole: A total of under 250 trial participants underwent TCR sequencing, of whom more than 200 had received two doses of AZD1222 and 26 had received two doses of the MenACWY control vaccine. Trial participants were enrolled by age into 18-55, 56-69 and 70-plus year subgroups, with roughly 150, 30 and 60 TCR-sequenced participants respectively.

The germline V gene gives CDR1 as SNHLY and CDR2 as FYNNEI. Trimming takes 0 bases from V and 5 bases from J, and the germline ends sit 16 bases apart. From the cysteine up to the phenylalanine, the CDR3 has a length of 16 residues. The entry retains the CDR3 DNA only, 48 bases that are in frame from base 1. Overall study outcomes, separate from this receptor: CD4 TCRs associated with the vaccine covered the entire spike protein, and the dominant responses were in regions 160-218 and 743-854. Participants were mostly white British, with more females than males. The authors suggested clonal diversity may have been underestimated. Conclusions about previously exposed vaccinees are limited, since just 5 or 6 AZD1222 recipients were seropositive for SARS-CoV-2 at baseline. After two AZD1222 doses, spike-specific TCR breadth and depth were significantly higher than at day 0 and than in MenACWY recipients. Reportedly, almost half of the unique spike-specific TCRs recognized epitopes lying outside the regions that are mutated in the B.1.351 and B.1.1.7 variants. In the small 56-69-year group, the increase in depth fell short of significance, most likely because of low power. No day 14 peak-response samples were available, so repertoires were characterized only after the peak T cell response.

Reading the label with the study, this specimen's time point is: about 28 days (+/-7) after the second vaccine dose. AZD1222 recipients with second doses at about 4 weeks or about 12 weeks were pooled, because spike-specific TCR depth and breadth did not differ between schedules. Vaccinee samples came from UK trials COV001 and COV002, including a single-blind randomized controlled phase 2/3 trial of AZD1222 (ChAdOx1 nCoV-19) in healthy adults. For TCRbeta chain sequencing, PBMC samples from trial participants were taken at day 0 and at day 28 after the second dose. Specimen: peripheral blood, collected 28 days after the second AZD1222 dose. The clonotype was recovered from an adult who received the AZD1222 COVID-19 vaccine. Recombination joined TRBV2 with TRBJ2-5; the D gene is perhaps TRBD2, from 6 matching bases. The base sequence is TGTGCCAGCAGTGAAGCGCGGAGGGGAGGTGAGGAGACCCAGTACTTC. This sequence encodes CASSEARRGGEETQYF. Reference TRBV2 and TRBJ2-5 proteins supply the regions before and after the CDR3; the full variable domain is: EPEVTQTPSHQVTQMGQEVILRCVPISNHLYFYWYRQILGQKVEFLVSFYNNEISEKSEIFDDQFSVERPDGSNFTLKIRSTKLEDSAMYFCASSEARRGGEETQYFGPGTRLLVL.